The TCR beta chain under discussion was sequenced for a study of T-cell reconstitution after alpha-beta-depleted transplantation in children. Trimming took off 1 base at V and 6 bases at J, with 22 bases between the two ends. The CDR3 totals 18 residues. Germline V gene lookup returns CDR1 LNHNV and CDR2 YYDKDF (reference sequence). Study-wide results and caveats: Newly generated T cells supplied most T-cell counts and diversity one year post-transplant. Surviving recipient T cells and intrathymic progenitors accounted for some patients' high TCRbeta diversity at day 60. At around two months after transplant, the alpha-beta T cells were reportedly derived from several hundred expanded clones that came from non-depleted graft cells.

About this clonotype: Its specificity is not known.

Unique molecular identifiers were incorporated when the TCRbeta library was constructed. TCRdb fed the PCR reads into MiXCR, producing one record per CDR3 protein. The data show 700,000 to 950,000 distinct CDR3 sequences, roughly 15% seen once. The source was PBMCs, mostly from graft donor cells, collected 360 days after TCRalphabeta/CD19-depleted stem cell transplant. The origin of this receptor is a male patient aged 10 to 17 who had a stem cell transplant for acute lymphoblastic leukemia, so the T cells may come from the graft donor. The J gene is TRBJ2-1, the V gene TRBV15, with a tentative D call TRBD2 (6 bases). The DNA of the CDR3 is TGTGCCACCAGCAGAGGGGTTGGCGGGGTTTCCTTATTCAATGAGCAGTTCTTC. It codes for CATSRGVGGVSLFNEQFF.